The rows below give T cell receptor beta chains drawn from one sample of a study of regulatory T cells in long-lasting Graves disease. TCRdb independently ran MiXCR on the multiplex PCR reads; one entry per CDR3 protein. The sample has about 420,000 distinct CDR3 sequences; 23% are singletons. The material sequenced was peripheral blood mononuclear cells (PBMCs), taken when the disease was refractory, from a patient treated with antithyroid drugs. All receptors derive from a female donor with Graves disease. Both conserved end residues are part of each CDR3. The D gene is left open where the match is weak. Expanded clones are given a class, and other clones once, few, many or no size at all.

>TRBJ2-7|few|TRBV11-3|-
CASSLVAGSGEQYF
TGTGCCAGCAGCTTAGTGGCGGGATCGGGGGAGCAGTACTTC
>TRBJ1-2|many|TRBV6-2/TRBV6-3|-
CASSYSTTADGYTF
TGTGCCAGCAGTTACTCTACCACAGCTGATGGCTACACCTTC
>TRBJ1-2|-|TRBV3-1|TRBD1
CASTRDSTNYGYTF
TGTGCCAGCACCCGGGACAGCACTAACTATGGCTACACCTTC
>TRBJ2-7|many|TRBV7-9|TRBD1
CASSIWAGQGVDEQYF
TGTGCCAGCAGCATATGGGCGGGACAGGGTGTCGACGAGCAGTACTTC
>TRBJ1-2|-|TRBV6-1|-
CASTGPIQSYTF
TGTGCCAGCACCGGACCGATTCAGTCCTACACCTTC
>TRBJ1-1|-|TRBV5-1|-
CASSLEVHKGTEAFF
TGCGCCAGCAGCTTGGAAGTCCATAAGGGGACTGAAGCTTTCTTT
>TRBJ2-7|few|TRBV6-5|TRBD2
CASSSSTSGSSYEQYF
TGTGCCAGCAGCTCCTCGACTAGCGGGAGCTCCTACGAGCAGTACTTC
>TRBJ2-7|many|TRBV28|TRBD1
CASRLRTGSWEQYF
TGTGCCAGCAGACTCCGGACAGGATCGTGGGAGCAGTACTTC
>TRBJ1-1|few|TRBV12-3/TRBV12-4|-
CASSPRGGTNTEAFF
TGTGCCAGCAGTCCCCGGGGGGGTACGAACACTGAAGCTTTCTTT
>TRBJ1-1|-|TRBV4-1|-
CASSQATGMNTEAFF
TGCGCCAGCAGCCAAGCGACAGGAATGAACACTGAAGCTTTCTTT
>TRBJ2-7|many|TRBV28|-
CASSLNPPLDSTYEQYF
TGTGCCAGCAGTCTAAACCCACCACTGGACAGCACCTACGAGCAGTACTTC
>TRBJ2-7|many|TRBV2|-
CASTRGKQQYF
TGTGCCAGCACCAGAGGGAAGCAGCAGTACTTC
>TRBJ2-3|-|TRBV5-5|-
CASSLDGSGTADTQYF
TGTGCCAGCAGCTTAGACGGTAGCGGGACAGCAGATACGCAGTATTTT
>TRBJ1-1|few|TRBV19|-
CASTDQGSGAFF
TGTGCCAGTACCGATCAGGGGAGTGGAGCTTTCTTT
>TRBJ1-2|many|TRBV20-1|-
CSARADMGAYGYTF
TGCAGTGCTAGAGCGGACATGGGGGCCTATGGCTACACCTTC
>TRBJ2-7|-|TRBV27|TRBD2
CASSRGGSGSGEQYF
TGTGCCAGCAGCCGCGGCGGTAGCGGGAGCGGAGAGCAGTACTTC
>TRBJ1-4|few|TRBV5-5|-
CASRYQGAANEKLFF
TGTGCCAGCAGATATCAGGGAGCGGCTAATGAAAAACTGTTTTTT
>TRBJ2-6|-|TRBV5-8|-
CASSLPGTSGANVLTF
TGTGCCAGCAGCTTACCGGGAACCTCTGGGGCCAACGTCCTGACTTTC
>TRBJ2-7|-|TRBV20-1|-
CSARDLRPPSSYEQYF
TGCAGTGCTAGAGATCTCCGTCCTCCGAGCTCCTACGAGCAGTACTTC
>TRBJ2-7|few|TRBV25-1|TRBD2
CASSAHGREGYEQYF
TGTGCCAGCAGTGCCCACGGGCGGGAGGGCTACGAGCAGTACTTC
>TRBJ1-1|-|TRBV29-1|-
CSLSGTENTEAFF
TGCAGCTTATCCGGGACGGAGAACACTGAAGCTTTCTTT
>TRBJ2-5|-|TRBV9|TRBD1
CASSSGGQGAFGTQYF
TGTGCCAGCAGCTCGGGGGGACAGGGGGCTTTCGGGACCCAGTACTTC
>TRBJ1-5|many|TRBV2|TRBD1
CASSDREDQPQHF
TGTGCCAGCAGCGACAGGGAAGATCAGCCCCAGCATTTT
>TRBJ1-2|few|TRBV28|-
CASRQTGYTF
TGTGCCAGCAGGCAGACAGGCTACACCTTC
>TRBJ2-2|few|TRBV4-3|TRBD1
CASSQESLGQVANTGELFF
TGCGCCAGCAGCCAAGAGTCTCTAGGACAGGTCGCGAACACCGGGGAGCTGTTTTTT
>TRBJ1-1|many|TRBV30|TRBD1
CAWGNQGVNTEAFF
TGTGCCTGGGGTAACCAGGGGGTGAACACTGAAGCTTTCTTT
>TRBJ1-3|many|TRBV2|-
CASSYDNPGGNTIYF
TGTGCCAGCAGTTATGACAACCCAGGCGGAAACACCATATATTTT
>TRBJ2-7|-|TRBV20-1|-
CSAWTDSSYEQYF
TGCAGTGCGTGGACGGACAGCTCCTACGAGCAGTACTTC
>TRBJ2-7|-|TRBV11-2|-
CASSQTGSAYEQYF
TGTGCCAGCAGCCAGACCGGGTCAGCCTACGAGCAGTACTTC